The rows below give T cell receptor beta chains drawn from one sample of a study of tumor-infiltrating lymphocytes in primary liver carcinoma. Using its own MiXCR run on the multiplex PCR reads, TCRdb lists one record per CDR3 protein. Of about 21,000 distinct CDR3 sequences in the sample, under 75% were seen once. Sequenced sample: liver tumor tissue from sampling region 1. These receptors all stem from a man between 40 and 49 years old with primary liver carcinoma and hepatitis B virus infection. Both conserved end residues are part of each CDR3. A D gene is named only where the DNA matches it firmly. Where a row states a size, it is once, few, many or the class of an expanded clone; other rows omit it.

d_call,clone_size,j_call,v_call,cdr3_aa,cdr3_nt
NA,many,TRBJ2-7,TRBV28,CASSYLRMSSYEQYF,TGTGCCAGCAGTTATTTGCGGATGAGCTCCTACGAGCAGTACTTC
NA,NA,TRBJ2-1,TRBV24-1,CATSDLSGKNERFF,TGTGCCACCAGTGATTTGTCAGGGAAGAATGAGCGATTCTTC
NA,NA,TRBJ2-7,TRBV28,CASSLADPGIGRDEQYF,TGTGCCAGCAGTTTAGCCGACCCCGGGATAGGCCGAGACGAGCAGTACTTC
TRBD1,NA,TRBJ1-1,TRBV19,CASSILGQGMGTEAFF,TGTGCCAGTAGTATCCTTGGACAGGGGATGGGCACTGAAGCTTTCTTT
NA,many,TRBJ2-7,TRBV7-9,CASSAITAGLAYEQYF,TGTGCCAGCAGCGCTATAACTGCAGGCTTAGCCTACGAGCAGTACTTC
TRBD1,once,TRBJ2-3,TRBV11-2,CVSSLVAGSGGKTNTQYF,TGTGTCAGCAGCTTAGTCGCTGGGTCAGGGGGCAAAACAAATACGCAGTATTTT
TRBD1,hyperexpanded,TRBJ2-1,TRBV5-5,CASSPGQGSYNEQFF,TGTGCCAGCAGCCCTGGACAGGGTTCCTACAATGAGCAGTTCTTC
NA,NA,TRBJ1-4,TRBV6-5,CAISYSRVTNEKLFF,TGTGCTATCAGTTACTCCCGGGTGACTAATGAAAAACTGTTTTTT
NA,NA,TRBJ2-7,TRBV7-9,CASSLAYGTRGDEQYF,TGTGCCAGCAGCTTAGCTTATGGGACAAGGGGAGACGAGCAGTACTTC
NA,few,TRBJ1-2,TRBV5-1,CASSSTKAICYTF,TGCGCCAGCAGTTCGACCAAGGCTATCTGCTACACCTTC
NA,NA,TRBJ2-3,TRBV4-1,CASSQVTKGDTQYF,TGCGCCAGCAGCCAAGTCACAAAGGGTGATACGCAGTATTTT
NA,many,TRBJ2-4,TRBV28,CASTEQNIQYF,TGTGCCAGCACCGAGCAAAACATTCAGTACTTC
NA,many,TRBJ2-2,TRBV11-2,CASSLDRTGELFF,TGTGCCAGCAGCTTAGATAGGACTGGGGAGCTGTTTTTT
TRBD2,once,TRBJ2-7,TRBV10-3,CVITKRSGPAGGFSYEQYF,TGTGTCATTACCAAACGATCGGGACCAGCGGGAGGGTTCTCCTACGAGCAGTACTTC
NA,NA,TRBJ2-3,TRBV11-2,CANSESTDTQCF,TGTGCCAACAGCGAATCCACAGATACGCAGTGTTTT
NA,NA,TRBJ1-1,TRBV11-2,CARSGLGGMNTEAFF,TGCGCCAGGAGCGGACTGGGGGGGATGAACACTGAAGCTTTCTTT
NA,NA,TRBJ1-5,TRBV10-3,CAFSQYEGDQPQHF,TGTGCCTTCAGTCAGTATGAGGGCGATCAACCCCAGCATTTT
TRBD1,NA,TRBJ2-1,TRBV11-2,CASNFDRGQDEQFF,TGTGCCAGCAACTTTGATCGGGGACAGGATGAGCAGTTCTTC
NA,once,TRBJ2-2,TRBV11-2,CASSLALGANTGELFF,TGTGCCAGCAGCTTAGCATTAGGTGCGAACACCGGGGAGCTGTTTTTT
NA,once,TRBJ1-2,TRBV9,CAISTNMDGYTF,TGTGCCATCAGCACCAACATGGATGGCTACACCTTC
NA,NA,TRBJ2-4,TRBV11-2,CASSPTGASTVAKNIQYF,TGTGCCAGCAGCCCAACTGGGGCTTCCACGGTGGCCAAAAACATTCAGTACTTC
NA,NA,TRBJ2-7,TRBV11-1,CASNSRGSFSLCEQYF,TGTGCCAGCAACTCAAGAGGCTCTTTCAGTCTCTGCGAGCAGTACTTC
NA,NA,TRBJ1-2,TRBV20-1,CSVSVAGPYGGYTF,TGCAGTGTTAGTGTGGCAGGACCTTATGGGGGCTACACCTTC
NA,many,TRBJ1-2,TRBV29-1,CSVTDSSYGYTF,TGCAGCGTTACAGATAGCAGCTATGGCTACACCTTC
NA,once,TRBJ1-2,TRBV9,CASSVGTRSGGYTF,TGTGCCAGCAGTGTCGGGACCCGATCTGGTGGCTATACCTTC
NA,many,TRBJ2-1,TRBV10-3,CTISPTATRDEQFF,TGTACCATCAGTCCCACGGCGACCCGGGATGAGCAGTTCTTC
NA,NA,TRBJ1-1,TRBV11-2,CASSSMGTGKLVHVAFF,TGTGCCAGCAGCTCAATGGGTACAGGGAAGTTAGTCCATGTAGCTTTCTTT
NA,once,TRBJ2-1,TRBV11-2,CASNSYRLVCEQFF,TGTGCCAGCAACTCATACCGGCTAGTTTGTGAGCAGTTCTTC
TRBD1,NA,TRBJ2-5,TRBV11-2,CASRLTAGGSWETQCF,TGTGCCAGCAGATTAACAGCAGGGGGCTCGTGGGAGACCCAGTGCTTC
NA,once,TRBJ2-7,TRBV20-1,CSANKYEQYF,TGCAGTGCTAACAAATACGAGCAATACTTC
NA,NA,TRBJ2-1,TRBV11-3,CASSPAGQWVVDELFF,TGTGCCAGCAGCCCGGCAGGACAGTGGGTGGTAGATGAGCTGTTCTTC
TRBD1,NA,TRBJ2-5,TRBV11-2,CASSSTAGGSGEPQYF,TGTGCCAGCAGCTCAACAGCAGGGGGCTCTGGGGAGCCCCAATACTTC
NA,many,TRBJ2-7,TRBV29-1,CSVSGGGWYEQYF,TGCAGCGTTTCCGGCGGTGGTTGGTACGAGCAGTACTTC
TRBD1,NA,TRBJ2-1,TRBV5-5,CASRFRQGSYNEQFF,TGTGCCAGCAGGTTTAGACAGGGTTCCTACAATGAGCAGTTCTTC
NA,NA,TRBJ1-6,TRBV10-2,CASSETKTGLSYNSPPHF,TGTGCCAGCAGTGAGACAAAAACAGGGCTCTCCTATAATTCACCCCCCCACTTT
TRBD1,NA,TRBJ2-1,TRBV29-1,CSGLSGQVVDEQFF,TGCAGCGGATTGTCGGGACAGGTGGTGGATGAGCAGTTCTTC
NA,NA,TRBJ1-5,TRBV6-5,CTSSYGGNQPQHF,TGTACCAGCAGTTACGGGGGAAATCAGCCCCAGCATTTT
NA,NA,TRBJ1-1,TRBV29-1,CSVYHSLDTGAFF,TGCAGCGTTTATCACAGTCTGGACACTGGAGCTTTCTTT
NA,once,TRBJ1-6,TRBV4-1,CTSSHHQEGGDSPLHF,TGCACCAGCAGCCACCACCAAGAGGGGGGGGATTCACCCCTCCACTTT
TRBD2,NA,TRBJ2-5,TRBV20-1,CSARDQNRGGGRFETQYF,TGCAGTGCTAGAGATCAGAATCGCGGGGGGGGCAGATTCGAGACCCAGTACTTC
NA,once,TRBJ2-7,TRBV11-2,CTSSLAGQPSYEQNF,TGTACCAGCAGCTTAGCGGGACAGCCCTCCTACGAACAGAACTTC
NA,NA,TRBJ1-2,TRBV16,CASSQAGVGYTF,TGTGCCAGCAGCCAGGCAGGGGTTGGCTACACCTTC
NA,few,TRBJ2-1,TRBV11-2,CASSLYQLVSEQFF,TGTGCCAGCTCCTTATACCAGCTAGTTAGTGAGCAGTTCTTC
NA,NA,TRBJ1-3,TRBV9,CTSSLRAQVSSGNTIYF,TGTACCAGCAGCCTAAGGGCCCAGGTTAGCTCTGGAAACACCATATATTTT
NA,once,TRBJ1-5,TRBV11-2,CASNLDIGQPQHF,TGTGCCAGTAACTTAGACATCGGACAGCCCCAGCATTTT
NA,NA,TRBJ1-4,TRBV11-2,CASSTKRQSTSATNEKLLF,TGTGCCAGCAGCACGAAGCGTCAAAGTACGTCCGCAACTAATGAAAAACTGCTTTTT
TRBD1,NA,TRBJ1-6,TRBV6-5,CASRHRGVNISLLHF,TGTGCCAGCAGGCACAGGGGGGTGAATATTTCGCTCCTCCACTTT
NA,NA,TRBJ2-3,TRBV11-2,CTSSRQPINPTDRQYF,TGTACCAGCAGCCGACAACCCATCAACCCCACAGATAGACAGTATTTT
TRBD1,many,TRBJ2-5,TRBV20-1,CSAKGTDQETQYF,TGCAGTGCTAAAGGGACAGACCAAGAGACCCAGTACTTC
TRBD2,few,TRBJ2-3,TRBV18,CVSSPGSGSRDTQYF,TGTGTCAGCTCACCAGGAAGCGGGAGCAGAGATACGCAGTATTTT
NA,NA,TRBJ1-4,TRBV11-2,CASSKAPGGTNEKLFF,TGTGCCAGCAGCAAGGCCCCAGGAGGAACAAACGAAAAGCTGTTTTTT
TRBD1,large,TRBJ2-7,TRBV11-2,CASSLDSGGEQYF,TGTGCCAGCAGCTTAGATTCAGGGGGCGAGCAGTACTTC
TRBD2,NA,TRBJ2-5,TRBV5-1,CASSLEASGLQEAQYF,TGCGCCAGCAGTTTGGAGGCTAGCGGTCTTCAAGAGGCCCAGTACTTC
TRBD2,medium-sized,TRBJ2-3,TRBV14,CASSPVLGRAEQYF,TGTGCCAGCAGCCCCGTTCTCGGGAGGGCCGAGCAGTATTTT
NA,NA,TRBJ1-1,TRBV4-1,CASSQGLVADEAFF,TGCGCCAGCAGCCAAGGCCTAGTGGCGGATGAAGCTTTCTTT
NA,NA,TRBJ1-1,TRBV5-1,CPSSPTPLGSNTEAFF,TGTCCCAGCAGCCCCACCCCATTGGGGTCGAACACTGAAGCTTTCTTT
TRBD2,NA,TRBJ2-1,TRBV13,CASSFRLAGAHDYDGQFF,TGTGCCAGCAGCTTTCGCCTAGCGGGAGCCCATGACTACGATGGGCAGTTCTTC
TRBD2,medium-sized,TRBJ2-1,TRBV4-3,CASSQDGTRQNEQFF,TGCGCCAGCAGCCAAGACGGGACTAGGCAGAATGAGCAGTTCTTC
TRBD1,once,TRBJ2-1,TRBV5-5,CASSHGQGSYNEQLF,TGTGCAAGCAGCCATGGACAGGGTTCCTACAATGAGCAACTCTTC